A selection of T cell receptor beta chains follows, all from one sample in a study of blood T cells in healthy people across ages. From the 5' RACE reads, TCRdb called clonotypes with MiXCR, one entry per CDR3 protein. The table shows about 2 million distinct CDR3 sequences, with just under 50% occurring only once. Specimen: blood. These receptors were collected from a woman between 35 and 50 years old in good health. The CDR3 runs from the conserved cysteine through the conserved F or W. A D gene is named only where the DNA matches it firmly. Clone sizes are given selectively: once, few, many, or a class where the clone is expanded.

V gene	J gene	clone size	D gene	CDR3 protein	CDR3 DNA
TRBV6-5	TRBJ2-4	.	.	CASSSRENIQYF	TGTGCCAGCAGTTCCAGGGAAAACATTCAGTACTTC
TRBV10-3	TRBJ2-3	few	TRBD2	CAISEPRTSGITDTQYF	TGTGCCATCAGTGAGCCAAGGACTAGCGGGATCACAGATACGCAGTATTTT
TRBV12-3/TRBV12-4	TRBJ2-1	.	.	CASSLAGFPYNEQFF	TGTGCCAGCAGTTTAGCAGGGTTCCCCTACAATGAGCAGTTCTTC
TRBV18	TRBJ1-4	.	.	CASSYDIPPTNEKLFF	TGTGCCAGCTCATACGACATTCCCCCAACTAATGAAAAACTGTTTTTT
TRBV6-2/TRBV6-3	TRBJ2-7	few	.	CASSYPNPGELNDEQYF	TGTGCCAGCAGTTACCCCAATCCAGGGGAACTAAATGACGAGCAGTACTTC
TRBV29-1	TRBJ2-5	many	.	CSVDRGSEETQYF	TGCAGCGTGGATAGAGGGTCGGAGGAGACCCAGTACTTC
TRBV29-1	TRBJ2-6	.	.	CSVEARAGSGANVLTF	TGCAGCGTTGAAGCGAGGGCCGGCTCTGGGGCCAACGTCCTGACTTTC
TRBV20-1	TRBJ2-7	few	TRBD1	CSADRSYEQYF	TGCAGTGCGGACAGGAGCTACGAGCAGTACTTC
TRBV5-1	TRBJ2-3	.	TRBD2	CASRQGKTSGGYETDTQYF	TGCGCCAGCAGACAGGGGAAGACTAGCGGGGGGTATGAGACAGATACGCAGTATTTT
TRBV29-1	TRBJ1-2	.	TRBD1	CSGGQGSNYGYTF	TGCAGCGGGGGACAGGGATCGAACTATGGCTACACCTTC
TRBV18	TRBJ2-7	many	.	CASAPEGYEQYF	TGTGCCAGCGCACCAGAAGGCTACGAGCAGTACTTC
TRBV19	TRBJ2-1	.	TRBD2	CASSIALSGGGDEQFF	TGTGCCAGTAGTATAGCTCTCAGCGGGGGGGGCGATGAGCAGTTCTTC
TRBV5-1	TRBJ1-1	.	.	CASTALRGSNTEAFF	TGCGCCAGCACTGCCCTACGGGGCTCGAACACTGAAGCTTTCTTT
TRBV4-2	TRBJ2-1	.	TRBD1	CASSQVGGDRGYNEQFF	TGTGCCAGCAGCCAAGTAGGCGGGGACAGGGGTTACAATGAGCAGTTCTTC
TRBV14	TRBJ2-5	.	.	CASSQDGGLPGQTQYF	TGTGCCAGCAGCCAAGATGGAGGGCTGCCCGGGCAGACCCAGTACTTC
TRBV7-9	TRBJ2-1	.	.	CASSHPPPEQFF	TGTGCCAGCAGTCACCCTCCGCCTGAGCAGTTCTTC
TRBV6-2/TRBV6-3	TRBJ1-2	.	TRBD1	CASRSTGAGYTF	TGTGCCAGCAGAAGTACAGGGGCCGGCTACACCTTC
TRBV7-2	TRBJ2-7	.	TRBD1	CASSSLGRGLAYEQYF	TGTGCCAGCAGCTCCCTAGGAAGGGGGCTAGCCTACGAGCAGTACTTC
TRBV5-1	TRBJ2-3	few	.	CASSVGTPGTRTDTQYF	TGCGCCAGCAGCGTGGGGACCCCGGGCACCCGGACAGATACGCAGTATTTT
TRBV7-9	TRBJ2-1	.	.	CASSLASQGLRDNEQFF	TGTGCCAGCAGCTTAGCAAGTCAGGGCCTCCGCGACAATGAGCAGTTCTTC
TRBV28	TRBJ1-4	few	TRBD1	CASSTGATNEKLFF	TGTGCCAGTTCCACAGGGGCAACTAATGAAAAACTGTTTTTT
TRBV24-1	TRBJ2-3	.	TRBD1	CATSDISGTELTDTQYF	TGTGCCACCAGTGATATTTCCGGGACAGAACTCACAGATACGCAGTATTTT
TRBV5-1	TRBJ2-3	.	TRBD1	CASSLDREGDTQYF	TGCGCCAGCAGCTTAGACAGGGAAGGGGATACGCAGTATTTT
TRBV7-8	TRBJ2-7	few	TRBD1	CASSLRDRDPLVGGRSYEQYF	TGTGCCAGCAGCTTGCGGGACAGGGACCCCTTAGTGGGGGGTAGGTCCTACGAGCAGTACTTC
TRBV7-9	TRBJ2-7	.	.	CASSPLTPGGGSEQYF	TGTGCCAGCAGCCCACTTACCCCAGGTGGGGGTAGCGAGCAGTACTTC
TRBV24-1	TRBJ2-1	.	.	CATSDFRNEQFF	TGTGCCACCAGTGATTTCAGGAATGAGCAGTTCTTC
TRBV14	TRBJ1-2	.	.	CASSQLGGGYTF	TGTGCCAGCAGCCAATTAGGTGGGGGCTACACCTTC
TRBV12-3/TRBV12-4	TRBJ2-3	.	.	CASSRQGGRDTQYF	TGTGCCAGCAGTAGGCAGGGTGGGCGAGATACGCAGTATTTT
TRBV20-1	TRBJ2-3	few	TRBD1	CSATGVSTDTQYF	TGCAGTGCCACAGGGGTGTCCACAGATACGCAGTATTTT
TRBV2	TRBJ2-1	few	.	CASSESATIIAQFF	TGTGCCAGCAGTGAGAGTGCAACCATTATTGCGCAGTTCTTC
TRBV10-3	TRBJ1-2	.	TRBD1	CAISAGQAYGYTF	TGTGCCATCAGTGCAGGACAGGCCTATGGCTACACCTTC
TRBV7-9	TRBJ1-4	.	TRBD1	CASSLVRTGIPTNEKLFF	TGTGCCAGCAGCTTAGTAAGGACAGGGATACCAACTAATGAAAAACTGTTTTTT